One sample yielded the 14 T cell receptor beta chains listed below, sequenced in a study of read filtering for tumor transcriptome and immune sequencing (TCRdb year 2020). Sequencing instrument: Illumina HiSeq 4000. The Immunoverse kit was used to build TCR libraries from about 400 ng RNA, with molecular barcoded adaptors covering alpha/delta and beta/gamma chains. TCRdb took the public reads, trimmed them with fastp at Q25, ran MiXCR for clone calling and kept in-frame beta chains. One record per CDR3 amino acid sequence lists the most common genes and DNA. Recorded for this sample are tens of thousands of distinct CDR3 sequences; approximately 15% of them occurred a single time. 45% of the sample is held by the ten biggest clonotypes. Sequencing was done on a sample of a population of CD138-negative cells sorted from bone marrow. The label giving this sample's cell subset or site can be read as: bone marrow mononuclear cells depleted of CD138+ plasma/myeloma cells by negative magnetic selection. These TCRs come from a donor over 35 with multiple myeloma.

This clonotype has ten or more counts. V is TRBV28 and J is TRBJ1-5, with D possibly matching TRBD1 (6 bases). CDR3 length: 11 residues. CDR1 and CDR2 from the germline V gene are MDHEN and SYDVKM. Trimming left V 3 bases short and J 16 bases short, with 13 bases between. Here the CDR3 DNA reads TGTGCCAGCAGTTTTCAGGGGCTAATACATTTT. Amino acid sequence: CASSFQGLIHF.

The genes are TRBV19 and TRBJ2-5; a possible D gene is TRBD1 (6 bases). The CDR3 has 14 amino acids. The V end was cut by 5 bases, the J end by 4 bases, with 14 bases between. Germline V CDR1 and CDR2: LNHDA, SQIVND (reference sequence). DNA for the CDR3: TGTGCCAGTAGTTCTCCCAGGGGCGGAGAGACCCAGTACTTC. Translation: CASSSPRGGETQYF.

The chain is built from TRBV12-3 or TRBV12-4 and TRBJ2-1; tentatively, D is TRBD1 (5 bases). This CDR3 has 18 amino acids. V was pared by 5 bases and J by 1 base, with 21 bases between. The chain's CDR3 is CASSPQGFKDGSYNEQFF. The CDR3 nucleotides are TGTGCCAGCAGTCCTCAGGGTTTTAAGGACGGGTCCTACAATGAGCAGTTCTTC.

Remarks on this clonotype: Possible read error: a much larger clone is one base away. J is TRBJ2-3 and V is TRBV5-6; TRBD2 matches at 11 bases. Germline loops: CDR1 SGHDT, CDR2 YYEEEE. The CDR3 runs 16 residues. The CDR3 loop reads CASSFSSGRGTDSQYF. The CDR3 nucleotides are TGTGCCAGCAGCTTCAGTAGCGGGAGGGGCACAGATTCGCAGTATTTT.

This clonotype was counted many times. The genes are TRBV24-1 and TRBJ2-5, with D perhaps matching TRBD1 (6 bases). CDR3 length: 15 amino acids. V shed 9 bases and J shed 2 bases, with 18 bases lying between them. Germline V lookup: CDR1 KGHDR, CDR2 SFDVKD. The CDR3 here is CATSPRGGYQETQYF. The CDR3 DNA is TGTGCCACCTCCCCCCGTGGGGGCTATCAAGAGACCCAGTACTTC.

A word on this clonotype: A much larger clone lies one base from this, so it may be a read error. The genes are TRBV6-7 and TRBJ1-5; unclear D gene. TRBV6-7 qualifies as an ORF whose function is uncertain. The CDR3 has 10 residues. The CDR3 spells CASSNQSQHF. The CDR3 DNA is TGTGCCAGCAGCAATCAGTCCCAGCATTTT.

This clonotype was seen just once. A much larger clone is a single base away; this may be a read error. Since no conserved phenylalanine or tryptophan closes the CDR3, a read error is the likely cause. The V and J genes are TRBV2 and TRBJ1-1; weak D call: TRBD1 (6 bases). CDR1 is SNHLY and CDR2 is FYNNEI in the germline V gene. V lost 9 bases and J 8 bases, leaving 22 bases between the germline ends. This CDR3 spans 14 amino acids. CDR3 coding DNA: TGTGCCAGACGGGGTCGTGGGGGGGCTGAGGAAGCTTTCCTT. It is translated as CARRGRGGAEEAFL.

In its sample, this clonotype was seen many times. J is TRBJ2-3 and V is TRBV29-1; 7 nucleotides agree with TRBD1. The CDR3 loop spans 12 amino acids. J gave up 5 bases and V 3 bases, and 2 bases lay outside the gene matches. Germline V gene sequence: CDR1 SQVTM, CDR2 ANQGSEA. In nucleotides, the CDR3 is TGCAGCGTTGAGGCAGGGGGAGATACGCAGTATTTT. Translation gives CSVEAGGDTQYF.

This clonotype was counted many times. The chain couples TRBV20-1 to TRBJ2-2; 16 bases are shared with TRBD2. Looked up from germline, CDR1 is DFQATT and CDR2 is SNEGSKA (reference sequence). The trim removed 5 bases at V and 0 bases at J, leaving 3 bases unmatched. The CDR3 is 17 residues long. CDR3 protein: CSAGTSGRASNTGELFF. As DNA, the CDR3 is TGCAGTGCTGGGACTAGCGGGAGGGCCTCGAACACCGGGGAGCTGTTTTTT.

This clonotype showed up just a few times. The CDR3 reads CASSPSRTDTGELFF. CDR3 bases: TGTGCCAGCTCACCAAGTAGGACGGACACCGGGGAGCTGTTTTTT. This chain uses TRBV18 with TRBJ2-2; D is ambiguous. The CDR3 totals 15 residues. Germline lookup yields CDR1 KGHSH and CDR2 LQKENI. Trimming removed 2 bases from V and 3 bases from J, with 10 bases in between.

This clonotype was seen repeatedly, ten times or more. The chain recombines TRBV12-5 with TRBJ2-3; 10 bases are a match to TRBD2. V was pared by 5 bases and J by 4 bases, with 3 bases of the junction left unmatched. Germline CDR1 and CDR2: LGHNT and FRNRAP. This CDR3 has 14 residues. The chain's CDR3 is CASGLAGAADTQYF. The CDR3, as DNA: TGTGCTAGTGGTCTAGCGGGAGCCGCAGATACGCAGTATTTT.

Concerning this clonotype itself: A much larger clone differs from this one at a single base, so this may be a read error. V gene TRBV20-1 combines with J gene TRBJ2-1, with D tentatively TRBD2 (6 bases). The length of the CDR3 is 16 residues. Germline loops: CDR1 DFQATT, CDR2 SNEGSKA (reference sequence). For the CDR3, the DNA is TGCAGTGCTAGGAGACTCGGCAGGGAGGCTTACAATAAGCAGTTCTTC. Its translation: CSARRLGREAYNKQFF.

The table lists this clonotype with many counts. V usage is TRBV7-9 and J usage is TRBJ2-1; 7 nucleotides agree with TRBD2. Germline-derived CDR1 and CDR2 are SEHNR and FQNEAQ (reference sequence). The ends lost 5 bases at V and 0 bases at J; junction bases unmatched: 7. The CDR3 is 16 residues long. CDR3 residues: CASSPRRDYSYNEQFF. In nucleotides, the CDR3 is TGTGCCAGCAGCCCCCGGCGGGACTACTCCTACAATGAGCAGTTCTTC.

This clonotype was seen at least ten times. The chain combines TRBV6-6 with TRBJ2-5; D is perhaps TRBD1 (5 bases). Germline CDR1 MNHNY, CDR2 SVGAGI (reference sequence). This CDR3 spans 17 amino acids. V was pared by 6 bases and J by 5 bases, with 25 bases between. The CDR3 DNA reads TGTGCCAGCAGCTCCAAGGGCGATGCGATGGGGCGGGAGACCCAGTACTTC. It encodes CASSSKGDAMGRETQYF.